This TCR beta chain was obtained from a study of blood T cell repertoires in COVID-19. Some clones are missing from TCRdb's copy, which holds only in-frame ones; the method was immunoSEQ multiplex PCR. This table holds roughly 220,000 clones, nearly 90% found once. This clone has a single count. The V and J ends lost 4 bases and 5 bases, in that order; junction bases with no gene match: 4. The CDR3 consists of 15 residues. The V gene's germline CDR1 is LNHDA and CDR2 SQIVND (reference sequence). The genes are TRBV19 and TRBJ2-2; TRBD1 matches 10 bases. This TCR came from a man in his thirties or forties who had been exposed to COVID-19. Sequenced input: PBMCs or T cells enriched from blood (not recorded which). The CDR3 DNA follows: TGTGCCAGTAGTACCCGGACAGGGGGAACCGGGGAGCTGTTTTTT. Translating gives CASSTRTGGTGELFF.